The 11 T cell receptor beta chains listed next were all sequenced from one sample in a study of T-cell reconstitution after alpha-beta-depleted transplantation in children. Unique molecular identifiers tagged the TCRbeta library. TCRdb re-analysed the PCR reads in MiXCR, keeping a single row per CDR3 protein. The sample includes under 400,000 distinct CDR3 sequences, around 20% of them seen just once. The specimen was PBMCs, mostly from graft donor cells, collected 180 days after TCRalphabeta/CD19-depleted stem cell transplant. These TCRs come from a male patient aged 10 to 17 who had a stem cell transplant for acute lymphoblastic leukemia, so the T cells may come from the graft donor.

V gene TRBV5-1 combines with J gene TRBJ2-3; D gene ambiguous. CDR3 size: 14 residues. V shed 0 bases and J shed 5 bases, with 10 bases lying between them. From germline, CDR1 is SGHRS and CDR2 YFSETQ. The CDR3 DNA follows: TGCGCCAGCAGCTTGGGGGGATTCAAAGATACGCAGTATTTT. As protein: CASSLGGFKDTQYF.

The chain links TRBV20-1 to TRBJ1-6; D gene unclear. The CDR3 is 14 amino acids. Germline CDR1 and CDR2: DFQATT and SNEGSKA (reference sequence). With 3 bases removed from V and 5 bases from J, the gap between germline ends came to 11 bases. The chain's CDR3 is CSASRTVDNSPLHF. The CDR3 bases are TGCAGTGCTAGCCGGACTGTAGATAATTCACCCCTCCACTTT.

V and J are TRBV20-1 and TRBJ2-5; D perhaps matches TRBD1 (6 bases). The germline V gene has CDR1 DFQATT and CDR2 SNEGSKA (reference sequence). The length of the CDR3 is 14 residues. Trimming took off 3 bases at V and 9 bases at J, with 20 bases between the two ends. The CDR3 protein is CSASSGRSPGAQYF. CDR3 in DNA: TGCAGTGCTAGTTCCGGACGGTCCCCAGGGGCCCAGTACTTC.

The chain has TRBV9 and TRBJ2-3; D is uncertain. Trimming cost V 4 bases and J 2 bases, with 5 bases left between them. The CDR3 is 12 amino acids. Germline lookup yields CDR1 SGDLS and CDR2 YYNGEE. In DNA form, the CDR3 reads TGTGCCAGCAGCACATTCACAGATACGCAGTATTTT. This encodes CASSTFTDTQYF.

The chain has TRBV7-6 and TRBJ2-3; tentative D call: TRBD2 (6 bases). The V and J ends lost 5 bases and 4 bases respectively, with 19 bases between them. CDR1 and CDR2 from the germline V gene are SGHVS and FNYEAQ. The CDR3 spans 16 residues. The CDR3 nucleotides are TGTGCCAGCAGCCCACAAGCGGCTAGCGAGGCAGATACGCAGTATTTT. It encodes CASSPQAASEADTQYF.

J is TRBJ1-2 and V is TRBV30; 8 bases are a match to TRBD1. Germline V lookup: CDR1 GTSNPN, CDR2 SVGIG (reference sequence). CDR3 length: 16 residues. Losses at the gene ends were 1 base for V and 3 bases for J; bases not matched to a gene: 10. The CDR3 spells CAWSGTGTRQYYGYTF. Here the CDR3 DNA reads TGTGCCTGGAGTGGGACAGGGACCCGACAATACTATGGCTACACCTTC.

The rearrangement links TRBV29-1 to TRBJ2-1; TRBD2 aligns across 9 bases. The germline V gene has CDR1 SQVTM and CDR2 ANQGSEA. V shed 7 bases and J 0 bases; nucleotides not matched to a gene: 16. The CDR3 extends over 18 amino acids. The CDR3 region has the DNA TGCAGCGCCCGCAGAATCTCAGCGGGAGGATACTCCTACAATGAGCAGTTCTTC. This translates into CSARRISAGGYSYNEQFF.

This clonotype was counted between two and nine times. This sequence joins TRBV11-2 and TRBJ2-3, with TRBD2 matching 8 bases. V was clipped by 3 bases and J by 3 bases; unmatched bases: 8. This CDR3 is 16 amino acids long. Per the germline V gene, CDR1 is SGHAT and CDR2 is FQNNGV. The CDR3 protein is CASSFYPGGRTDTQYF. CDR3 DNA sequence: TGTGCCAGCAGCTTTTACCCGGGAGGGAGGACAGATACGCAGTATTTT.

V and J are TRBV28 and TRBJ2-1, with D possibly TRBD1 on 6 matching bases. Trimming stripped 3 bases from V and 2 bases from J, with 11 bases between. The CDR3 spans 15 residues. In germline, CDR1 is MDHEN, CDR2 SYDVKM. The CDR3 DNA follows: TGTGCCAGCAGTTTCGGGCAGGGGACCTACAATGAGCAGTTCTTC. The encoded protein is CASSFGQGTYNEQFF.

The rearrangement uses TRBV5-1 and TRBJ2-7; either TRBD1 or TRBD2 may fit D (6 bases each). Germline V gives CDR1 SGHRS, CDR2 YFSETQ. V dropped 0 bases and J dropped 0 bases, with 7 bases sitting between them. The CDR3 length is 14 residues. CDR3 amino acids: CASSLEGGSYEQYF. The CDR3 nucleotides read TGCGCCAGCAGCTTGGAGGGGGGCTCCTACGAGCAGTACTTC. Drawing the rest from reference TRBV5-1 and TRBJ2-7, the complete variable domain is KAGVTQTPRYLIKTRGQQVTLSCSPISGHRSVSWYQQTPGQGLQFLFEYFSETQRNKGNFPGRFSGRQFSNSRSEMNVSTLELGDSALYLCASSLEGGSYEQYFGPGTRLTVT.

This clonotype was counted a few times. V gene TRBV5-5 combines with J gene TRBJ2-1; 7 positions agree with TRBD1. V dropped 1 base and J dropped 10; count of bases not matched to a gene: 2. The CDR3 is 12 amino acids. Germline values: CDR1 SGHKS, CDR2 YYEKEE (reference sequence). The CDR3 is CASSLTGVEQFF. CDR3 DNA: TGTGCCAGCAGCTTGACAGGGGTCGAGCAGTTCTTC.